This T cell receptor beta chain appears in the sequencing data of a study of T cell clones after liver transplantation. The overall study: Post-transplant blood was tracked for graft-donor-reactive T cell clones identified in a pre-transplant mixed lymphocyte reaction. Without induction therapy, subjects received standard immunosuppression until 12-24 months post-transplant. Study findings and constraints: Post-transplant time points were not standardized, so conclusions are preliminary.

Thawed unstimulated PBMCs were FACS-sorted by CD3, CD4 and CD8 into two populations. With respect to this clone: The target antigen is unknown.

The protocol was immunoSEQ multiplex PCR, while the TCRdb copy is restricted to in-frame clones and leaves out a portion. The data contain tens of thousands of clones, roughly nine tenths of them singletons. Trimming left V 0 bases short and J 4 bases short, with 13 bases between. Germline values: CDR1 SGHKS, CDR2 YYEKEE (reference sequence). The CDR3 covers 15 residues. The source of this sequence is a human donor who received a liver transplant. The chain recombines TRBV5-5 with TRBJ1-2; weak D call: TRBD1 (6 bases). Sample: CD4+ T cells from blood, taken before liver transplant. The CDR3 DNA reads TGTGCCAGCAGCTTGGATGGGGGGCTGGCCTATGGCTACACCTTC. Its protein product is CASSLDGGLAYGYTF.